This entry describes one T cell receptor beta chain. This sample is drawn from a study of blood T cell repertoires in COVID-19. Overall study: Specimens from acute and convalescent COVID-19 originated in the United States, Italy and Spain. T cells, B-cell-depleted T cells, or PBMCs provided the cDNA or gDNA that served as material.

In the authors' methods: Nucleated cell counts were estimated from reference gene primer amplification. Sequencing used immunoSEQ multiplex PCR; TCRdb keeps in-frame clones, though not all of them. From that table come the V and J calls and clone size; the DNA was used to work out D and trimming. The sample has around 200,000 clones; approximately 80% are singletons. Trimming took off 3 bases at V and 8 bases at J, with 5 bases between the two ends. The CDR3 has 11 amino acids. Germline loops: CDR1 LGHDT, CDR2 YNNKEL (reference sequence). This chain links TRBV3-1 (or the pseudogene TRBV3-2) with TRBJ1-3; D unclear. Sequencing was performed on peripheral blood. The clonotype originates from a human donor in a cohort sampled during active COVID-19. CDR3 region: CASSHRDTIYF. Here the CDR3 DNA reads TGTGCCAGCAGCCATAGAGACACCATATATTTT.